This entry is about one T cell receptor beta chain. TCRdb keeps only in-frame clones here, not all; method: immunoSEQ multiplex PCR. The sample consists of 100,000 to 150,000 clones, roughly 94% of them appearing once. This sample is part of a study of control samples from healthy donors and cancer patients. Germline CDR1 MNHEY, CDR2 SMNVEV (reference sequence). Trimming pared 6 bases from V and 5 bases from J, leaving 14 bases between. This CDR3 is built from 13 residues. This TCR was recovered from a man under 40 in good health. The rearrangement uses TRBV27 and TRBJ2-7; D might be TRBD1 (5 bases). Sequences were obtained from blood. This CDR3 reads CASRGVLRNEQYF. CDR3 coding DNA: TGTGCCAGCAGAGGGGTTCTGAGGAACGAGCAGTACTTC.